This T cell receptor beta chain originates from a study of cytomegalovirus exposure and HLA in healthy donors. Study observations and caveats: In a later analysis, the majority of CMV-associated beta chains seemingly showed HLA restriction.

PCR amplification relied on 60 Vbeta primers (plus 13 Jbeta primers). Clones were read by immunoSEQ multiplex PCR, and TCRdb kept only the in-frame ones, dropping some. Seen here are over 80,000 clones, around 75% observed once, and the top ten hold roughly 3%. Concerning this clone: The antigen remains unidentified.

This receptor was identified in a man aged 40-49 years in good health and CMV-seronegative. Sequencing input: PBMCs.

The CDR3 loop is CASGGTSGGYEQYF. CDR3 in DNA: TGTGCCAGCGGTGGGACTAGCGGGGGGTACGAGCAGTACTTC. This chain links TRBV6-6 with TRBJ2-7, with 15 nucleotides matching TRBD2. This CDR3 has 14 amino acids. Germline CDR1 MNHNY, CDR2 SVGAGI (reference sequence). V trimming: 8 bases; J trimming: 4 bases; junction bases outside the gene matches: 3.